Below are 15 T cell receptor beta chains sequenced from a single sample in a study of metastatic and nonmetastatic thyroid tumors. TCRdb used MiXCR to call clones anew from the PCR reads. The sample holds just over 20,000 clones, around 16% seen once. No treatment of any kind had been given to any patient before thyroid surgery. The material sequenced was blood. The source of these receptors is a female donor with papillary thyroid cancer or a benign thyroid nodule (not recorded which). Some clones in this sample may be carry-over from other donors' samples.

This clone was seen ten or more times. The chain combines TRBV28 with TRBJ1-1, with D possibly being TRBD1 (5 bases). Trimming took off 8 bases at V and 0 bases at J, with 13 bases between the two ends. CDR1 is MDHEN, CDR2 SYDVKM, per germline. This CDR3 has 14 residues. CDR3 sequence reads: CASLRGDLNTEAFF. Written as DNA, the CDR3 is TGTGCCAGCTTGCGAGGGGATTTGAACACTGAAGCTTTCTTT.

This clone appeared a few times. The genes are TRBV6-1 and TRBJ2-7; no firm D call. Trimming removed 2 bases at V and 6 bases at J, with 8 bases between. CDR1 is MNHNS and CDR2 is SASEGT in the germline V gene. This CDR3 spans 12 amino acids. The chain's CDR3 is CASSERSTEQYF. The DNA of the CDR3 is TGTGCCAGCAGTGAAAGGAGCACCGAGCAGTACTTC.

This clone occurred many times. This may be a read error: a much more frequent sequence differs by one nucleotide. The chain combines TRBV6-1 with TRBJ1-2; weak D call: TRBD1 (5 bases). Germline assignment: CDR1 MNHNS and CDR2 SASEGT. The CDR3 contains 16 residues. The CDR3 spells CVSSPKQAFGIYGYTF. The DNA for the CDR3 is TGTGTCAGCAGTCCGAAACAGGCTTTCGGCATCTATGGCTACACCTTC.

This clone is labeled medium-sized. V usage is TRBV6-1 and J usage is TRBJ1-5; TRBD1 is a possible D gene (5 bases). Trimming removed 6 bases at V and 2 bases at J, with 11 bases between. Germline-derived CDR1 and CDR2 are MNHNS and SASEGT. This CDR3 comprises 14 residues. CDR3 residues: CASRGRDGNQPQHF. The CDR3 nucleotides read TGTGCCAGCAGGGGAAGGGACGGCAATCAGCCCCAGCATTTT.

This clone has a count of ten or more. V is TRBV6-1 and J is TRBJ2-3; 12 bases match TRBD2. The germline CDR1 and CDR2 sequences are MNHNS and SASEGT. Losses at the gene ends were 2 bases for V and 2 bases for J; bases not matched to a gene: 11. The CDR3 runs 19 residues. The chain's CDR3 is CASSEKIWTSGDPTDTQYF. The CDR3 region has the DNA TGTGCCAGCAGTGAAAAAATCTGGACTAGCGGGGACCCCACAGATACGCAGTATTTT.

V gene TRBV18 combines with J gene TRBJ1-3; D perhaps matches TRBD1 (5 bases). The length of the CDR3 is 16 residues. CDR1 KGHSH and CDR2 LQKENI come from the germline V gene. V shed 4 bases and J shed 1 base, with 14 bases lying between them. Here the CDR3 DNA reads TGTGCCAGCTCACTGGGCAGGGCCTCATCTGGAAACACCATATATTTT. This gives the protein CASSLGRASSGNTIYF.

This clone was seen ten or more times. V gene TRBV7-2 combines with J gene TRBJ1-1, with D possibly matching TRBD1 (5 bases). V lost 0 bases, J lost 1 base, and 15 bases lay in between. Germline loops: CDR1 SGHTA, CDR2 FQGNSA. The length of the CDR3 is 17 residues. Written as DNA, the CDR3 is TGTGCCAGCAGCTTAGCGCACGGGGGGAATAAGAACACTGAAGCTTTCTTT. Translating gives CASSLAHGGNKNTEAFF.

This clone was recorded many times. The CDR3 bases are TGTGCCAGCAGTACGGGCTCTGGAAACACCATATATTTT. It is translated as CASSTGSGNTIYF. V usage is TRBV12-3 or TRBV12-4 and J usage is TRBJ1-3; D is unclear. The V gene lost 5 bases and the J gene lost 0 bases, with 5 bases spanning the gap. This CDR3 is 13 amino acids long.

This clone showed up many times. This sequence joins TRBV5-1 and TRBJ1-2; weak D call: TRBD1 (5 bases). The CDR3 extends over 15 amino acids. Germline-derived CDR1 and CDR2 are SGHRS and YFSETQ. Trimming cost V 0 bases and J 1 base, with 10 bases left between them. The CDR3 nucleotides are TGCGCCAGCAGCTTGGGACAGCTCATTAACTATGGCTACACCTTC. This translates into CASSLGQLINYGYTF. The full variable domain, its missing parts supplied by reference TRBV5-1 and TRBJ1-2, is KAGVTQTPRYLIKTRGQQVTLSCSPISGHRSVSWYQQTPGQGLQFLFEYFSETQRNKGNFPGRFSGRQFSNSRSEMNVSTLELGDSALYLCASSLGQLINYGYTFGSGTRLTVV.

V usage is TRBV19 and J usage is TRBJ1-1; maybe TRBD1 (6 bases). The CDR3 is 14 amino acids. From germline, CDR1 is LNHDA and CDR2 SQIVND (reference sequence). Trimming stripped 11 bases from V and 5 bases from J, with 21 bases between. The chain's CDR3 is CAWSVGGGGTEAFF. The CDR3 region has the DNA TGTGCCTGGAGTGTAGGGGGGGGTGGGACTGAAGCTTTCTTT.

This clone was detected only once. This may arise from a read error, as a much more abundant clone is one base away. CDR3 residues: CAGQGGGTEAFF. CDR3 coding DNA: TGTGCCGGACAGGGCGGGGGGACTGAAGCTTTCTTT. This chain joins TRBV30 and TRBJ1-1, with 8 nucleotides matching TRBD1. J gave up 5 bases and V 8 bases, and 7 bases lay outside the gene matches. The CDR3 extends over 12 amino acids. The germline CDR1 and CDR2 sequences are GTSNPN and SVGIG (reference sequence).

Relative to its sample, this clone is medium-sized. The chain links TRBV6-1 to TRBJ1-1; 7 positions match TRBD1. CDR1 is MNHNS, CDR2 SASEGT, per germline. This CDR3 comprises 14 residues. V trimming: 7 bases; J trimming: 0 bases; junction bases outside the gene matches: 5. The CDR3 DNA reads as TGTGCCAGCATGACAGGGTCGGTGAACACTGAAGCTTTCTTT. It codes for CASMTGSVNTEAFF.

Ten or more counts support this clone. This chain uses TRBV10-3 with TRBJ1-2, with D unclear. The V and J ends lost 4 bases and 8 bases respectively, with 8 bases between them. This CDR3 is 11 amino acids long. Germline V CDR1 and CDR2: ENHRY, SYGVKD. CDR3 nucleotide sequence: TGTGCCATCAGTGGGGGTGTGGGCTACACCTTC. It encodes CAISGGVGYTF.

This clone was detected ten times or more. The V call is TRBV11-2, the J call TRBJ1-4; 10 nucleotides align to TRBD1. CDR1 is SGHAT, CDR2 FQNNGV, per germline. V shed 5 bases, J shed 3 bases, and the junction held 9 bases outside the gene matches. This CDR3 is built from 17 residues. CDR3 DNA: TGTGCCAGCAGCACGACAGGGGGCGGATTTTCTAATGAAAAACTGTTTTTT. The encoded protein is CASSTTGGGFSNEKLFF.

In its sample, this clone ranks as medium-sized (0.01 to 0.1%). CDR3 sequence: CASHSSGRSTGELFF. In DNA, the CDR3 is TGTGCCAGCCACTCTAGCGGGAGAAGTACCGGGGAGCTGTTTTTT. The gene calls are TRBV6-1 and TRBJ2-2; 10 bases line up with TRBD2. The V segment lost 8 bases and the J segment 5 bases; nucleotides outside the gene matches: 8. Germline V gives CDR1 MNHNS, CDR2 SASEGT. This CDR3 contains 15 residues.